The T cell receptor beta chain described here comes from a study of spatial heterogeneity in lung cancer. This clonotype showed up just a few times. Using its own MiXCR run on the 5' RACE reads, TCRdb lists one record per CDR3 protein. Of approximately 81,000 distinct CDR3 sequences listed, roughly 12% are singletons. The time point here: sample taken at primary tumor resection. No cell sorting; template was whole RNA from tumor, lung tissue or PBMC. The clonotype originates from a male donor with early-stage non-small cell lung cancer. The specimen comprised PBMCs, sampled at surgery.

For the CDR3, the DNA is TGTGCCAGCAGCTTAGGTCTAGCGGGAGTGAAAGATACGCAGTATTTT. Translating it yields CASSLGLAGVKDTQYF. The chain uses TRBV7-3 and TRBJ2-3; 10 nucleotides match TRBD2. The germline V gene has CDR1 SGHTA and CDR2 FQGTGA. The CDR3 totals 16 residues. V lost 2 bases, J lost 5 bases, and 7 bases stayed unmatched.